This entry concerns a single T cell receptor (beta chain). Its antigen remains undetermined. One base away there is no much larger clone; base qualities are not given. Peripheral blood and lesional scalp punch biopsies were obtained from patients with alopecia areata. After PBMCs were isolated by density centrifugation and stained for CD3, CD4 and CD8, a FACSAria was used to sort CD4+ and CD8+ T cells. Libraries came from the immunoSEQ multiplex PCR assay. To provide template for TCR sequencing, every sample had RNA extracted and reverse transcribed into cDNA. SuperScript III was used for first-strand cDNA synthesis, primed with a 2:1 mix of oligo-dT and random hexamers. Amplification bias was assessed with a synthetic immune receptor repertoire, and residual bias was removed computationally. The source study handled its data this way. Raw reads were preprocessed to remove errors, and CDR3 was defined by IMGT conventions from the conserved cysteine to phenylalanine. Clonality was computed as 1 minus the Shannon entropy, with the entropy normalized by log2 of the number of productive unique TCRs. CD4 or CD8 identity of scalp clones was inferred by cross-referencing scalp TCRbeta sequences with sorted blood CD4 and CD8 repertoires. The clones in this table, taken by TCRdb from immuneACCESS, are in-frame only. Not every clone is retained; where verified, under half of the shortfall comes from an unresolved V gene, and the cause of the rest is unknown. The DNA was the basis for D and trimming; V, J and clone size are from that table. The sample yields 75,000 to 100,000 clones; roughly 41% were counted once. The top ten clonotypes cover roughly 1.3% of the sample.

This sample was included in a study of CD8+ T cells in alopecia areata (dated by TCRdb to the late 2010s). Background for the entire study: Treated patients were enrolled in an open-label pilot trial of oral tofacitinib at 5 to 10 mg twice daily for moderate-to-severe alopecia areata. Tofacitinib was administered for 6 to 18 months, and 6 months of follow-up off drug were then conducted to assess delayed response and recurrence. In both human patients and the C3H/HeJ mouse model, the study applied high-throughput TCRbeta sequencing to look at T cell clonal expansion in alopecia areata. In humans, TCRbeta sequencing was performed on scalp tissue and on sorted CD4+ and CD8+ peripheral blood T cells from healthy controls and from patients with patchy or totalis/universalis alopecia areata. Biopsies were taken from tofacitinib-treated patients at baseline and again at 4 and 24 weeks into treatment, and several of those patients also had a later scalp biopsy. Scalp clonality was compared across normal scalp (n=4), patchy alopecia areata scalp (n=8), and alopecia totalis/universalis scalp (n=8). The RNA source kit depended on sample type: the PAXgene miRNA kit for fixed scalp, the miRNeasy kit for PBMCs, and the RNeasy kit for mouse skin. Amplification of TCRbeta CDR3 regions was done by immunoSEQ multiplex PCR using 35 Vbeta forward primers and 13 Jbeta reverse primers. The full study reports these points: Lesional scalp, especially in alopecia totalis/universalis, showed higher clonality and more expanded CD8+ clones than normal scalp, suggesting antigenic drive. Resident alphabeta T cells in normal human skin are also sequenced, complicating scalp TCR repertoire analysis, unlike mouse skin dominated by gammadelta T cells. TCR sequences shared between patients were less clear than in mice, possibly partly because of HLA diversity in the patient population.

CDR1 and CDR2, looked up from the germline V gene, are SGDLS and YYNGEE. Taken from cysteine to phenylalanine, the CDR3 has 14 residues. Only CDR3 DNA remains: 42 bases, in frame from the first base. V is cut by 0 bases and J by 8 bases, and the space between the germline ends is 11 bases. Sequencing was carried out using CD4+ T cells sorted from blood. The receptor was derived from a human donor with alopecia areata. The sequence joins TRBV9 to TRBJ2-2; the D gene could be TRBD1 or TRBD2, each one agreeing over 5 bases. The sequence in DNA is TGTGCCAGCAGCGTAGATGGGGGACGGGGGGAGCTGTTTTTT. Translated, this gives CASSVDGGRGELFF.